This T cell receptor beta chain appears in the sequencing data of a study of cytomegalovirus exposure and HLA in healthy donors. The study, taken as a whole, reports: Later analysis showed TCR association rates varying by HLA locus, highest for DRB1 and lowest for HLA-C.

Amplification used 60 Vbeta primers and 13 Jbeta primers. Repertoires were generated with immunoSEQ multiplex PCR, while TCRdb's copy carries only in-frame clones and drops some. Found here are some 120,000 clones, around 73% of them singletons; the top ten hold around 4.8%. A note on this clone: Its antigen is still unknown.

The V segment lost 4 bases and the J segment 2 bases; nucleotides outside the gene matches: 13. The CDR3 sequence is 17 residues long. CDR1 and CDR2 from the germline V gene are MDHEN and SYDVKM. The receptor's source is a man aged 55-75 years in good health and CMV-seropositive. Material for sequencing was PBMCs. The V gene is TRBV28, the J gene TRBJ2-7; 8 nucleotides match TRBD2. CDR3 loop: CASSSPAVDSGTYEQYF. The CDR3 DNA reads as TGTGCCAGCAGTTCCCCCGCGGTAGATAGCGGGACCTACGAGCAGTACTTC.